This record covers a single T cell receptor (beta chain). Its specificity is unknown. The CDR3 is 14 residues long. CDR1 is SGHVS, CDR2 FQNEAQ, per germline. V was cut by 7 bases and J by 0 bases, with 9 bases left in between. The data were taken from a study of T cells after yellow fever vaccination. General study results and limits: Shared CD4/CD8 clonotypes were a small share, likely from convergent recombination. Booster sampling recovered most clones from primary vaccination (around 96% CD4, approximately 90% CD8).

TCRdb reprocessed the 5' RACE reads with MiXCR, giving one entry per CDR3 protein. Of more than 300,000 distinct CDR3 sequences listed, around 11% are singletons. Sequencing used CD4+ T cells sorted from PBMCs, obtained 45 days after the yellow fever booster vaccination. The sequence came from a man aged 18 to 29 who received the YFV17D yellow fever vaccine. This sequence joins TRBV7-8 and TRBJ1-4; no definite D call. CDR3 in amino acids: CASTSRATNEKLFF. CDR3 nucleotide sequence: TGTGCCAGCACCTCCCGGGCAACTAATGAAAAACTGTTTTTT. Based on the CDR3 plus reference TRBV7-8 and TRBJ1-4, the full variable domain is GAGVSQSPRYKVAKRGQDVALRCDPISGHVSLFWYQQALGQGPEFLTYFQNEAQLDKSGLPSDRFFAERPEGSVSTLKIQRTQQEDSAVYLCASTSRATNEKLFFGSGTQLSVL.